This entry lists 29 T cell receptor beta chains sequenced from one sample in a study of T cell clonality in common variable immunodeficiency. Data came from immunoSEQ multiplex PCR; TCRdb stores just in-frame clones and leaves some out. This table holds 50,000 to 60,000 clones with no singletons; the top ten claim 5.4%. The sequencing sample was made of peripheral blood mononuclear cells. These receptors originate from a person aged 18 to 70 in good health.

This clone was counted at least ten times. CDR3 DNA, as far as it was read: TGTGCCAGCAGTACGCGGACAGGGAAGAATTCACCC. It translates to CASSTRTGKNSP. The full CDR3 protein reads CASSTRTGKNSPLHF. The chain couples TRBV12-3 or TRBV12-4 to TRBJ1-6; 8 positions match TRBD1. The sequence runs out 3 residues before the end of the CDR3; the remainder is reconstructed from the germline J gene. V dropped 5 bases and J dropped 7; count of bases not matched to a gene: 7. CDR3 length: 15 amino acids.

This clone was seen repeatedly, ten times or more. The read falls 3 residues short of the CDR3 end, and the missing part is taken from the germline J gene. V is TRBV20-1 and J is TRBJ2-1; 7 bases map to TRBD1. Germline lookup yields CDR1 DFQATT and CDR2 SNEGSKA (reference sequence). This CDR3 region has 15 residues. V lost 0 bases and J lost 7; bases outside the gene matches: 9. Incomplete CDR3 DNA: TGCAGTGCTAGAGATCTTGGACAGGACTCTAATGAG. Translated, it gives CSARDLGQDSNE. The CDR3 reads in full as CSARDLGQDSNEQFF.

This clone was counted at least ten times. The read ends 3 residues early relative to the CDR3; the germline J gene fills the gap. This chain uses TRBV5-6 with TRBJ2-7; 7 nucleotides align to TRBD1. This CDR3 region has 13 residues. The germline CDR1 and CDR2 sequences are SGHDT and YYEEEE. The ends lost 3 bases at V and 6 bases at J; junction bases unmatched: 6. The CDR3 reads CASSSTGLSEQYF. The sequenced CDR3 bases are TGTGCCAGCAGCTCGACAGGGTTGAGCGAG.

This clone has ten or more counts. The sequence runs out 3 residues before the end of the CDR3; the remainder is reconstructed from the germline J gene. The rearrangement links TRBV28 to TRBJ1-1; D remains unclear. CDR3 length equals 14 residues. With 6 bases removed from V and 0 bases from J, the gap between germline ends came to 11 bases. Per germline, CDR1 MDHEN and CDR2 SYDVKM. The covered CDR3 bases are TGTGCCAGCAGCCAGGCCAACATGAACACTGAA. It translates to CASSQANMNTE. The whole CDR3 protein is CASSQANMNTEAFF. The full variable domain, completed using reference TRBV28 and TRBJ1-1, is DVKVTQSSRYLVKRTGEKVFLECVQDMDHENMFWYRQDPGLGLRLIYFSYDVKMKEKGDIPEGYSVSREKKERFSLILESASTNQTSMYLCASSQANMNTEAFFGQGTRLTVV.

This clone showed up many times. The CDR3 end falls 3 residues outside the read, so it is completed with the germline J gene. This rearrangement joins TRBV19 to TRBJ1-4; D might be TRBD1 (5 bases). Trimming took off 3 bases at V and 8 bases at J, with 7 bases between the two ends. This CDR3 has 12 residues. CDR1 and CDR2 from the germline V gene are LNHDA and SQIVND (reference sequence). Incomplete CDR3 DNA: TGTGCCAGTAGTATCGGGGGAGAAAAA. Translation: CASSIGGEK. The whole CDR3 protein reads CASSIGGEKLFF.

In its sample, this clone was seen many times. Read coverage stops 3 residues before the CDR3 terminus; the germline J gene supplies the remainder. The genes are TRBV7-2 and TRBJ2-4, with a weak D call TRBD2 (6 bases). CDR1 is SGHTA and CDR2 is FQGNSA in the germline V gene. V lost 5 bases to trimming and J lost 2 bases, with 13 bases between them. The CDR3 sequence is 15 residues long. The CDR3 protein is CASSDPAGSKNIQYF. The covered CDR3 bases are TGTGCCAGCAGCGATCCAGCGGGTTCCAAAAACATT.

The table lists this clone with many counts. The sequenced fragment ends 3 residues before the CDR3 boundary, so the rest is inferred from the germline J gene. The chain uses TRBV5-1 and TRBJ1-2, with a weak D call TRBD1 (6 bases). There are 16 residues in the CDR3. Germline V lookup: CDR1 SGHRS, CDR2 YFSETQ. Trimming left V 0 bases short and J 2 bases short, with 14 bases between. This chain's CDR3 is CASSLALAGANYGYTF. The sequenced CDR3 bases are TGCGCCAGCAGCTTGGCCTTGGCAGGGGCGAACTATGGC.

At least ten counts were recorded for this clone. Sequencing ends 3 residues short of the CDR3 end; the germline J gene provides the rest. The genes are TRBV7-7 and TRBJ2-2; D ambiguous. V lost 4 bases to trimming and J lost 6 bases, with 9 bases between them. The CDR3 covers 13 residues. Germline CDR1 and CDR2: SSHAT and FNYEAQ (reference sequence). The DNA read from the CDR3 is TGTGCCAGCAGCTACGGGTTCTCCGGGGAG. It is translated as CASSYGFSGE. The CDR3 in full is CASSYGFSGELFF.

This clone showed up many times. The sequence runs out 3 residues before the end of the CDR3; the remainder is reconstructed from the germline J gene. The V and J genes are TRBV5-1 and TRBJ2-5, with 7 positions matching TRBD1. Trimming cost V 4 bases and J 5 bases; bases outside gene matches: 11. This CDR3 comprises 15 residues. The V gene's germline CDR1 is SGHRS and CDR2 YFSETQ. CDR3 bases read: TGCGCCAGCAGCCTCGGACAGGACGTTGGGGAGACC. Translation gives CASSLGQDVGET. The whole CDR3 sequence is CASSLGQDVGETQYF.

This clone was observed many times. The read terminates 3 residues before the CDR3 end, so the remaining end is supplied by the germline J gene. The chain combines TRBV28 with TRBJ1-1; a weak D match, TRBD1 (5 bases). Trimming stripped 5 bases from V and 1 base from J, with 8 bases between. In germline, CDR1 is MDHEN, CDR2 SYDVKM. The CDR3 loop spans 13 amino acids. CDR3 residues: CASSPGGNTEAFF. The covered CDR3 bases are TGTGCCAGCAGTCCGGGGGGGAACACTGAA.

This clone was observed at least ten times. The CDR3 end is not reached by the read, which stops 3 residues before it; the germline J gene fills it in. The rearrangement uses TRBV19 and TRBJ1-1; D perhaps matches TRBD1 (6 bases). Per germline, CDR1 LNHDA and CDR2 SQIVND (reference sequence). V lost 6 bases and J lost 5, with 10 bases in between. The length of the CDR3 is 12 residues. The CDR3 spells CASREGETEAFF. The covered CDR3 bases are TGTGCCAGTAGGGAGGGGGAAACTGAA.

This clone was counted ten times or more. The read ends 3 residues early relative to the CDR3; the germline J gene fills the gap. This chain links TRBV11-2 with TRBJ2-1; no definite D call. Germline CDR1 SGHAT, CDR2 FQNNGV. Trimming removed 5 bases from V and 9 bases from J, with 8 bases in between. CDR3 length equals 11 residues. CDR3 bases read: TGTGCCAGCAGCCCCCTCGGTGAG. Amino acid sequence: CASSPLGE. The complete CDR3 reads CASSPLGEQFF.

This clone showed up many times. The read ends 3 residues early relative to the CDR3; the germline J gene fills the gap. This chain joins TRBV30 and TRBJ1-5; possible D gene TRBD1, 5 bases. Per germline, CDR1 GTSNPN and CDR2 SVGIG (reference sequence). Trimming removed 5 bases at V and 2 bases at J, with 7 bases between. CDR3 length: 12 residues. The CDR3 is CAWGQRNQPQHF. CDR3 DNA, as far as it was read: TGTGCCTGGGGACAACGCAATCAGCCC.

This clone was observed many times. From the germline J gene comes the end of the CDR3, since the read stops 3 residues before it. This chain uses TRBV9 with TRBJ2-1, with D uncertain. This CDR3 is 17 amino acids long. Trimming shortened V by 4 bases and J by 1 base, and 18 bases separated the two germline ends. Germline CDR1 and CDR2: SGDLS and YYNGEE. The sequenced part of the CDR3 DNA is TGTGCCAGCAGCACCACCTCGGGTGGCGCGTCCTACAATGAG. Translated, it gives CASSTTSGGASYNE. The entire CDR3 reads CASSTTSGGASYNEQFF.

In this sample, this clone turned up many times. The read ends 3 residues shy of where the CDR3 ends; the end is completed using the germline J gene. The J gene is TRBJ1-2, the V gene TRBV12-3 or TRBV12-4; 7 bases agree with TRBD1. This CDR3 has 13 amino acids. CDR3 sequence: CASSSTKQGGYTF. The covered CDR3 bases are TGTGCCAGCAGTTCGACAAAACAGGGGGGC.

This clone was seen repeatedly, ten times or more. The CDR3 end lies 3 residues beyond the end of the read and is filled in from the germline J gene. The rearrangement links TRBV20-1 to TRBJ1-2, with D perhaps matching TRBD1 (6 bases). CDR1 DFQATT and CDR2 SNEGSKA come from the germline V gene (reference sequence). This CDR3 comprises 11 residues. The CDR3 region is CSAEDTGGYTF. The sequenced part of the CDR3 DNA is TGCAGTGCCGAAGATACAGGGGGC.

This clone was counted at least ten times. The CDR3 end is not reached by the read, which stops 3 residues before it; the germline J gene fills it in. The chain links TRBV20-1 to TRBJ2-5; either TRBD1 or TRBD2 may supply D (5 bases each). The germline CDR1 and CDR2 sequences are DFQATT and SNEGSKA (reference sequence). Trimming removed 6 bases from V and 5 bases from J, with 16 bases in between. The CDR3 is 13 residues long. The sequenced CDR3 bases are TGCAGTGCCCAAAAAGGGGAGTGGGAGACC. Protein sequence: CSAQKGEWET. The whole CDR3 sequence is CSAQKGEWETQYF.

This clone was observed many times. The read terminates 3 residues ahead of where the CDR3 ends, so the germline J gene completes it. V is TRBV19 and J is TRBJ1-2, with a tentative D call TRBD1 (5 bases). CDR3 size: 13 residues. Trimming removed 8 bases at V and 4 bases at J, with 14 bases between. The germline V gene encodes CDR1 LNHDA and CDR2 SQIVND (reference sequence). The CDR3 bases that were read are TGTGCCAGTTCGACAGCCCTTCTCTATGGC. It yields the protein CASSTALLYG. In full, the CDR3 reads CASSTALLYGYTF.

This clone was detected a few times. The read is 3 residues too short to cover the CDR3 end, so that end is filled in from the germline J gene. The V call is TRBV11-2, the J call TRBJ2-7, with 9 bases aligning to TRBD1. Losses at the gene ends were 1 base for V and 3 bases for J; bases not matched to a gene: 4. The CDR3 loop spans 15 amino acids. Germline V gene sequence: CDR1 SGHAT, CDR2 FQNNGV. CDR3 in amino acids: CASSLVPGQGYEQYF. The part of the CDR3 DNA that was read is TGTGCCAGCAGCTTAGTGCCGGGACAGGGCTACGAG.

This clone was seen repeatedly, ten times or more. The CDR3 extends 3 residues past the end of the read, so its final part is completed from the germline J gene. The chain has TRBV11-2 and TRBJ2-2; TRBD1 matches at 7 bases. The CDR3 length is 15 residues. The germline V gene encodes CDR1 SGHAT and CDR2 FQNNGV. V trimming: 4 bases; J trimming: 3 bases; junction bases outside the gene matches: 5. The CDR3 loop reads CASSSHRGYTGELFF. Incomplete CDR3 DNA: TGTGCCAGCAGCTCGCACAGGGGATACACCGGGGAG.

This clone was counted at least ten times. The CDR3 end is not reached by the read, which stops 3 residues before it; the germline J gene fills it in. J is TRBJ1-1 and V is TRBV5-1; a possible D gene is TRBD1 (6 bases). CDR3 length: 15 amino acids. CDR1 SGHRS and CDR2 YFSETQ come from the germline V gene. Trimming removed 4 bases at V and 1 base at J, with 14 bases between. This chain's CDR3 is CASSETGQQNTEAFF. Partial CDR3 DNA: TGCGCCAGCAGCGAAACGGGACAACAGAACACTGAA. The full variable domain, with the rest looked up from reference TRBV5-1 and TRBJ1-1, is KAGVTQTPRYLIKTRGQQVTLSCSPISGHRSVSWYQQTPGQGLQFLFEYFSETQRNKGNFPGRFSGRQFSNSRSEMNVSTLELGDSALYLCASSETGQQNTEAFFGQGTRLTVV.

This clone was seen repeatedly, ten times or more. With the read ending 3 residues before the CDR3 end, the germline J gene is used to fill in that end. In the same sample, other DNA sequences code for this CDR3. The chain joins TRBV6-1 to TRBJ2-5, with TRBD2 identical over 7 bases. This CDR3 has 13 residues. Unmatched junction bases numbered 3, after V lost 3 bases and J lost 5 bases. The germline V gene has CDR1 MNHNS and CDR2 SASEGT. The CDR3 sequence is CASSEIGGETQYF. Partial CDR3 DNA: TGTGCCAGCAGTGAGATCGGGGGGGAGACC.

In its sample, this clone was seen many times. The CDR3 is cut off 3 residues early in the read; its end comes from the germline J gene. This chain links TRBV6-1 with TRBJ2-7, with 9 nucleotides matching TRBD2. Germline-derived CDR1 and CDR2 are MNHNS and SASEGT. This CDR3 has 16 amino acids. V trimming: 1 base; J trimming: 0 bases; junction bases outside the gene matches: 4. CDR3 bases read: TGTGCCAGCAGTGAAGTAAGACTAGCGGACTCCTACGAG. Protein sequence: CASSEVRLADSYE. The full-length CDR3 reads as CASSEVRLADSYEQYF.

This clone was counted at least ten times. The sequence runs out 3 residues before the end of the CDR3; the remainder is reconstructed from the germline J gene. V is TRBV20-1 and J is TRBJ2-7; maybe TRBD1 (5 bases). CDR1 is DFQATT, CDR2 SNEGSKA, per germline (reference sequence). Trimming shortened V by 5 bases and J by 5 bases, and 10 bases separated the two germline ends. This CDR3 has 11 amino acids. CDR3 in amino acids: CSALQGNEQYF. The part of the CDR3 DNA that was read is TGCAGTGCTCTGCAGGGTAACGAG.

In its sample, this clone was seen many times. The read finishes 3 residues shy of the CDR3 end, and the germline J gene is used to complete it. V gene TRBV18 combines with J gene TRBJ2-7; 14 bases align to TRBD2. The CDR3 loop spans 16 amino acids. Germline CDR1 KGHSH, CDR2 LQKENI. The trim removed 0 bases at V and 5 bases at J, leaving 3 bases unmatched. The CDR3 spells CASSPPGTSGSHEQYF. The sequenced CDR3 bases are TGTGCCAGCTCACCACCCGGGACTAGCGGGAGTCACGAG.

This clone has ten or more counts. The read terminates 3 residues ahead of where the CDR3 ends, so the germline J gene completes it. This chain connects TRBV2 to TRBJ2-5; D is unclear. The V and J ends lost 2 bases and 7 bases respectively, with 11 bases between them. Germline lookup yields CDR1 SNHLY and CDR2 FYNNEI. CDR3 length: 13 residues. The covered CDR3 bases are TGTGCCAGCAGTGAACCCTTCTCTACGACC. This codes for CASSEPFSTT. The full-length CDR3 reads as CASSEPFSTTQYF.

This clone is deemed medium-sized. Read coverage stops 3 residues before the CDR3 terminus; the germline J gene supplies the remainder. The V gene is TRBV20-1, the J gene TRBJ2-1; tentative D call: TRBD2 (6 bases). V lost 2 bases to trimming and J lost 4 bases, with 12 bases between them. The CDR3 runs to 14 residues. Germline-derived CDR1 and CDR2 are DFQATT and SNEGSKA (reference sequence). The covered CDR3 bases are TGCAGTGCTAGAATGGGCGGGGATTACAATGAG. Its translation: CSARMGGDYNE. The CDR3 in full is CSARMGGDYNEQFF.

There are many counts of this clone. The CDR3 goes on 3 residues after the read ends, and that part is filled in from the germline J gene. The chain couples TRBV7-9 to TRBJ1-6; D is possibly TRBD1 (6 bases). This CDR3 is 14 amino acids long. Trimming pared 1 base from V and 10 bases from J, leaving 11 bases between. Germline loops: CDR1 SEHNR, CDR2 FQNEAQ (reference sequence). CDR3 in amino acids: CASSLVEGGSPLHF. The sequenced part of the CDR3 DNA is TGTGCCAGCAGCTTAGTGGAGGGGGGGTCACCC.

This clone was found many times. The CDR3 is cut off 3 residues early in the read; its end comes from the germline J gene. Within the sample, other DNA sequences also encode this same CDR3. The chain combines TRBV6-1 with TRBJ2-5; D is possibly TRBD2 (6 bases). Deletions cut 2 bases from V and 4 bases from J, with 8 bases between. The CDR3 contains 13 residues. Germline V gene data show CDR1 as MNHNS and CDR2 as SASEGT. The CDR3 loop reads CASSEIGGETQYF. The covered CDR3 bases are TGTGCCAGCAGTGAAATCGGGGGAGAGACC.